Given below is one TCR beta chain in context. These data are taken from a study of blood T cell repertoires in COVID-19. Study summary: The origin of the acute and convalescent COVID-19 samples was the United States, Italy and Spain.

This CDR3 has 15 residues. Germline V CDR1 and CDR2: SNHLY, FYNNEI. V shed 1 base and J shed 8 bases, with 14 bases lying between them. The protocol was immunoSEQ multiplex PCR, while the TCRdb copy is restricted to in-frame clones and leaves out a portion. This table holds hundreds of thousands of clones, approximately 86% found once. This clonotype originated in a man aged 18 to 30 with active or convalescent COVID-19. The chain couples TRBV2 to TRBJ1-4; the D is unclear. Material: peripheral blood. The CDR3 DNA reads TGTGCCAGCAGTGAAGAAAGGCCGGGAACCGAAAAACTGTTTTTT. This translates into CASSEERPGTEKLFF.